This TCR beta chain originates from a study of sequential checkpoint blockade in melanoma. Treatment specified: randomized to nivolumab then ipilimumab (arm A) or the reverse (arm B). None of the patients previously received DNA-damaging chemotherapy. Using immunoSEQ multiplex PCR, the repertoire was profiled, and TCRdb retains in-frame clones only, with some absent. The profile covers about 17,000 clones, with approximately 70% appearing a single time and approximately 10% taken by the ten largest. The sample consisted of CD8+ T cells sorted from blood (inferred from file names), taken from a patient given nivolumab and ipilimumab in sequence. This TCR derives from a human donor with melanoma.

CDR3 amino acids: CASSFSSARSYEQYF. CDR3 coding DNA: TGTGCCAGCAGCTTCAGTAGCGCCCGCTCCTACGAGCAGTACTTC. The chain employs TRBV7-8 and TRBJ2-7; TRBD2 is a possible D gene (5 bases). The CDR3 contains 15 residues. The germline CDR1 and CDR2 sequences are SGHVS and FQNEAQ. Trimming took 3 bases from V and 0 from J, leaving 12 bases between them.